This TCR beta chain was identified during a study of T-cell memory formation after mild COVID-19. cDNA libraries for TCR alpha and TCR beta, carrying sample barcodes and UMIs, came from 5'RACE with constant-segment primers. TCRdb fed the 5' RACE reads into MiXCR, producing one record per CDR3 protein. The data contain about 350,000 distinct CDR3 sequences, approximately 15% of them singletons. V dropped 6 bases and J dropped 4 bases, with 12 bases sitting between them. The CDR3 runs to 13 residues. The V gene's germline CDR1 is SGHTA and CDR2 FQGNSA. This clonotype was obtained from a man in his late teens or twenties who had mild COVID-19 (a few samples of this study predate the infection). Cell type and time point are not known. Sequencing used PBMCs or a T cell subset sorted from them (not recorded which). This rearrangement joins TRBV7-2 to TRBJ1-2; no firm D call. CDR3: CASSRDNLYGYTF. The CDR3 nucleotides read TGTGCCAGCAGTCGTGACAACCTCTATGGCTACACCTTC.